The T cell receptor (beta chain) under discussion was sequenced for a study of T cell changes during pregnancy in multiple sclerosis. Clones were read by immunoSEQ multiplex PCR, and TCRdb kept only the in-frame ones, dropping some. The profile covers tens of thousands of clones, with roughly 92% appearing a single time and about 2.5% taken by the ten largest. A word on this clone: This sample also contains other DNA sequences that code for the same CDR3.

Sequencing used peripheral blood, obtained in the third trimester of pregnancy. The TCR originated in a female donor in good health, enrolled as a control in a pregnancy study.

In DNA, the CDR3 is TGTGCCAGCAGTCCTGACACTCAAGAGACCCAGTACTTC. Translated, it gives CASSPDTQETQYF. The chain uses TRBV6-5 and TRBJ2-5; D gene unclear. From germline, CDR1 is MNHEY and CDR2 SVGAGI. V was pared by 5 bases and J by 2 bases, with 9 bases between. CDR3 length equals 13 residues.